This T cell receptor (beta chain) was observed in a study of T cell responses to AZD1222 COVID-19 vaccine. The data were produced by immunoSEQ multiplex PCR, yet TCRdb's version contains in-frame clones alone and is incomplete. The sample shows roughly 150,000 clones, approximately 90% of them seen only once. Study findings and constraints: Repertoires were obtained only post-peak T cell response.

The germline CDR1 and CDR2 sequences are SGHTA and FQGNSA. Trimming took off 5 bases at V and 9 bases at J, with 5 bases between the two ends. The CDR3 spans 11 residues. Of note for this clone: Its antigen is as yet unknown.

The clonotype originates from an adult who had recovered from COVID-19. The sample consisted of peripheral blood, taken after recovery from COVID-19. The rearrangement links TRBV7-2 to TRBJ1-6; D might be TRBD1 (5 bases). The DNA of the CDR3 is TGTGCCAGCAGCCAGGGTTCACCCCTCCACTTT. Protein product: CASSQGSPLHF. Using reference TRBV7-2 and TRBJ1-6 for the parts outside the CDR3, the full variable domain is GAGVSQSPSNKVTEKGKDVELRCDPISGHTALYWYRQSLGQGLEFLIYFQGNSAPDKSGLPSDRFSAERTGGSVSTLTIQRTQQEDSAVYLCASSQGSPLHFGNGTRLTVT.